The TCR beta chain described here comes from a study of graft-versus-host responses after intestinal transplantation. Data came from immunoSEQ multiplex PCR; TCRdb stores just in-frame clones and leaves some out. This sample has 80,000 to 95,000 clones, with about 93% found just once. CDR3 length: 14 residues. Germline lookup yields CDR1 LNHDA and CDR2 SQIVND (reference sequence). V lost 1 base, J lost 3 bases, and 2 bases stayed unmatched. The sample holds one count of this clone. The target antigen is unknown. The sample holds other DNA sequences that translate to the same CDR3. The sequenced sample was unstimulated CD8+ T cells sorted from spleen or lymph node cells, obtained before intestinal transplant. The chain combines TRBV19 with TRBJ1-1; 7 bases map to TRBD1. The TCR was taken from a human donor who received an intestinal transplant. DNA for the CDR3: TGTGCCAGTAGTATAGGACAGGGAGACACTGAAGCTTTCTTT. Translated, it gives CASSIGQGDTEAFF.